This T cell receptor beta chain stems from a study of T cells in Graves' hyperthyroidism and ophthalmopathy. The table lists this clonotype with many counts. The antigen is undetermined. Whole-study findings and limits: Most expanded thyroid clonotypes above 0.001 recurred in blood.

Amplification yielded TCR beta CDR3 regions, with RNA transcripts as the source. First-round RT-PCR of the TCR CDR3 relied on the HTBI primer set. MiXCR, applied by TCRdb to the multiplex PCR reads, yields one record per CDR3 protein. The repertoire consists of around 300,000 distinct CDR3 sequences, with roughly 18% occurring once and the leading ten covering under 45%. V dropped 0 bases and J dropped 0 bases, with 6 bases sitting between them. This CDR3 contains 14 residues. CDR1 and CDR2 (germline): SGDLS, YYNGEE. The specimen was blood. This clonotype originated in a man aged 50 or older with Graves' ophthalmopathy. The gene calls are TRBV9 and TRBJ1-1; D not resolved. The CDR3 spells CASSVVPMNTEAFF. The CDR3 DNA sequence: TGTGCCAGCAGCGTAGTGCCCATGAACACTGAAGCTTTCTTT.